The 29 T cell receptor beta chains reported below all come from one sample, sequenced in a study of T cells in Graves' hyperthyroidism and ophthalmopathy. Amplification targeted TCR beta CDR3 regions from RNA transcripts. During a first-round RT-PCR of the TCR CDR3, the HTBI primer set was used. TCRdb fed the multiplex PCR reads into MiXCR, producing one record per CDR3 protein. Counted here are around 300,000 distinct CDR3 sequences, approximately 14% occurring once; the ten biggest clones make up around 30%. Sequencing input: blood. Every receptor here comes from a woman aged 45-59 years with Graves' hyperthyroidism that later progressed to Graves' ophthalmopathy.

In its sample, this clonotype was seen a few times. The chain is built from TRBV7-8 and TRBJ1-4; D call uncertain. The length of the CDR3 is 16 residues. CDR1 is SGHVS, CDR2 FQNEAQ, per germline. Trimming took off 1 base at V and 8 bases at J, with 17 bases between the two ends. This CDR3 reads CASSLGSQPLYEKLFF. DNA of the CDR3: TGTGCCAGCAGCTTAGGGTCCCAGCCCTTGTACGAAAAACTGTTTTTT.

In this sample, this clonotype turned up many times. This chain links TRBV6-1 with TRBJ1-5; a weak D match, TRBD1 (6 bases). The length of the CDR3 is 13 residues. V dropped 5 bases and J dropped 9 bases, with 14 bases sitting between them. The V gene's germline CDR1 is MNHNS and CDR2 SASEGT. CDR3 DNA sequence: TGTGCCAGCAGTTCGGGGGGGGCTTTGCCCCAGCATTTT. Translation gives CASSSGGALPQHF.

This clonotype was counted at least ten times. The chain links TRBV11-3 to TRBJ2-1; weak D call: TRBD2 (5 bases). V was shortened by 3 bases and J by 3 bases, with 12 bases between the two germline ends. The germline V gene encodes CDR1 SGHNT and CDR2 YENEEA. The CDR3 covers 15 residues. CDR3 protein: CASSFGIRGYNEQFF. The CDR3, as DNA: TGTGCCAGCAGCTTTGGCATACGGGGCTACAATGAGCAGTTCTTC.

This rearrangement joins TRBV4-1 to TRBJ2-7; TRBD2 matches 12 bases. After removal of 1 base from V and 6 bases from J, the junction contained 4 bases not matched to a gene. This CDR3 has 15 amino acids. The V gene's germline CDR1 is MGHRA and CDR2 YSYEKL. The CDR3 loop reads CASSQVRLAGAEQYF. DNA of the CDR3: TGCGCCAGCAGCCAAGTTCGACTAGCGGGAGCCGAGCAGTACTTC.

The genes are TRBV7-9 and TRBJ2-5, with TRBD1 as a possible D gene (6 bases). Germline CDR1 SEHNR, CDR2 FQNEAQ (reference sequence). The CDR3 totals 16 residues. Trimming cost V 4 bases and J 2 bases, with 17 bases left between them. Here the CDR3 reads CASSSVAGQGQETQYF. DNA of the CDR3: TGTGCCAGCAGCTCCGTAGCAGGGCAGGGGCAAGAGACCCAGTACTTC.

This clonotype was observed at least ten times. The chain recombines TRBV7-8 with TRBJ2-7; 14 bases are a match to TRBD2. J gave up 0 bases and V 4 bases, and 14 bases lay outside the gene matches. The CDR3 is 20 amino acids. Germline values: CDR1 SGHVS, CDR2 FQNEAQ. The CDR3 DNA follows: TGTGCCAGCAGCTGGGCCCCATTGACTAGCGGGAGGGCCGTCTCCTACGAGCAGTACTTC. This codes for CASSWAPLTSGRAVSYEQYF.

This clonotype has a count of ten or more. This chain joins TRBV27 and TRBJ2-2, with D perhaps matching TRBD2 (5 bases). Trimming cost V 6 bases and J 6 bases, with 11 bases left between them. Germline lookup yields CDR1 MNHEY and CDR2 SMNVEV (reference sequence). This CDR3 spans 13 amino acids. The CDR3 DNA is TGTGCCAGCAGCTGGGCGGGCGCCGGGGAGCTGTTTTTT. It encodes CASSWAGAGELFF.

This clonotype was seen only a few times. The rearrangement links TRBV12-3 or TRBV12-4 to TRBJ2-2; D is uncertain. V was pared by 3 bases and J by 7 bases, with 6 bases between. CDR3 length equals 12 residues. CDR3 sequence reads: CASSFANGELFF. The CDR3 DNA follows: TGTGCCAGCAGTTTCGCAAACGGGGAGCTGTTTTTT.

The rearrangement joins TRBV28 to TRBJ1-5, with a possible D match to TRBD1 (5 bases). Germline CDR1 reads MDHEN; CDR2 reads SYDVKM. The V end was cut by 5 bases, the J end by 7 bases, with 15 bases between. This CDR3 contains 14 residues. In DNA form, the CDR3 reads TGTGCCAGCAGTGGGGGTGGGGCGCAGCAGCCCCAGCATTTT. Amino acids: CASSGGGAQQPQHF.

The chain's CDR3 is CASSIKSSAFGANVLTF. CDR3 bases: TGTGCCAGTAGTATAAAGTCCTCGGCTTTTGGGGCCAACGTCCTGACTTTC. J is TRBJ2-6 and V is TRBV19; D not resolved. V dropped 2 bases and J dropped 3 bases, with 14 bases sitting between them. This CDR3 contains 17 residues. Germline V gene lookup returns CDR1 LNHDA and CDR2 SQIVND (reference sequence).

This clonotype has a count of ten or more. The chain is built from TRBV5-1 and TRBJ2-5; no clear D gene. The length of the CDR3 is 15 residues. The germline V gene encodes CDR1 SGHRS and CDR2 YFSETQ. V was trimmed by 0 bases and J by 5 bases, leaving 14 bases between them. CDR3 protein: CASSLVADPGETQYF. The CDR3 coding sequence is TGCGCCAGCAGCTTGGTCGCGGACCCCGGGGAGACCCAGTACTTC. The variable domain in full, with the rest retrieved from reference TRBV5-1 and TRBJ2-5, is KAGVTQTPRYLIKTRGQQVTLSCSPISGHRSVSWYQQTPGQGLQFLFEYFSETQRNKGNFPGRFSGRQFSNSRSEMNVSTLELGDSALYLCASSLVADPGETQYFGPGTRLLVL.

Ten or more counts support this clonotype. The CDR3 DNA reads as TGTGCCAGCAGCTTAGAACGTTTCCACAGTGAGCAGTTCTTC. Its translation is CASSLERFHSEQFF. The rearrangement joins TRBV7-9 to TRBJ2-1; no clear D gene. This CDR3 has 14 amino acids. The germline CDR1 and CDR2 sequences are SEHNR and FQNEAQ (reference sequence). V lost 1 base and J 9 bases, leaving 13 bases between the germline ends.

This clonotype was detected ten times or more. The junction differs from germline at one of its ends, possibly a read error. The chain combines TRBV29-1 with TRBJ1-1; D gene uncertain. In germline, CDR1 is SQVTM, CDR2 ANQGSEA. This CDR3 has 10 amino acids. The CDR3, as DNA: TGCAGCGGTGAAAACACTGAAGCTTTCTTT. As protein: CSGENTEAFF.

This clonotype was counted ten times or more. The rearrangement links TRBV24-1 to TRBJ1-5; perhaps TRBD1 as D (5 bases). Trimming removed 1 base from V and 1 base from J, with 19 bases in between. CDR3 size: 19 residues. Germline loops: CDR1 KGHDR, CDR2 SFDVKD. The CDR3: CATSDFRKQVRPSNQPQHF. The CDR3 bases are TGTGCCACCAGTGATTTCAGGAAACAGGTGAGGCCCAGCAATCAGCCCCAGCATTTT.

V usage is TRBV7-2 and J usage is TRBJ1-1; tentatively, D is TRBD1 (6 bases). The CDR3 has 15 amino acids. In germline, CDR1 is SGHTA, CDR2 FQGNSA. Trimming pared 5 bases from V and 12 bases from J, leaving 25 bases between. The CDR3 reads CASSVPMGGVGKTFF. The CDR3 DNA sequence: TGTGCCAGCAGCGTCCCTATGGGGGGCGTAGGTAAAACTTTCTTT.

This clonotype appeared many times. V is TRBV3-1 and J is TRBJ2-3; D possibly uses TRBD1 or TRBD2 (6 bases each). This CDR3 has 16 residues. The germline V gene encodes CDR1 LGHDT and CDR2 YNNKEL (reference sequence). Trimming removed 5 bases from V and 5 bases from J, with 20 bases in between. CDR3 protein: CASSKRVGGRKDTQYF. The CDR3 nucleotides are TGTGCCAGCAGCAAAAGAGTAGGGGGGCGAAAAGATACGCAGTATTTT.

This clonotype has just a few counts. CDR3 nucleotides: TGCAGTGCTAGAGAAGGGGGAAAGGGAGTGAGTCAGCCCCAGCATTTT. It yields the protein CSAREGGKGVSQPQHF. This rearrangement joins TRBV20-1 to TRBJ1-5; a weak D match, TRBD1 (6 bases). Germline assignment: CDR1 DFQATT and CDR2 SNEGSKA (reference sequence). The CDR3 has 16 residues. Trimming took 0 bases from V and 6 from J, leaving 18 bases between them.

This chain links TRBV5-6 with TRBJ1-5, with a tentative D call TRBD1 (6 bases). The CDR3 runs 12 residues. The V end lost 3 bases, the J end lost 9 bases, and 10 bases lay between the germline ends. Germline CDR1 is SGHDT and CDR2 is YYEEEE. The CDR3 nucleotides read TGTGCCAGCAGCTCACAGGGTCGGCCCCAGCATTTT. Its protein is CASSSQGRPQHF.

There are many counts of this clonotype. The chain couples TRBV5-1 to TRBJ2-3; D perhaps matches TRBD2 (6 bases). The ends were cut back, 1 base at V and 5 bases at J, with 8 bases in the middle. The CDR3 loop spans 13 amino acids. The germline V gene encodes CDR1 SGHRS and CDR2 YFSETQ. CDR3 region: CASSLKAGDTQYF. In nucleotides, the CDR3 is TGCGCCAGCAGCTTGAAAGCGGGAGATACGCAGTATTTT.

This clonotype was detected a few times. The CDR3 DNA is TGCAGTGCTAGAGAGGTCGGGAGGGGCAATGAGCAGTTCTTC. This encodes CSAREVGRGNEQFF. V usage is TRBV20-1 and J usage is TRBJ2-1; 8 positions agree with TRBD2. Germline V gene sequence: CDR1 DFQATT, CDR2 SNEGSKA (reference sequence). CDR3 size: 14 residues. V lost 0 bases and J lost 6; bases outside the gene matches: 4.

The chain combines TRBV5-4 with TRBJ2-5, with 10 bases matching TRBD2. The CDR3 is 14 residues long. Germline V gives CDR1 SGHNT, CDR2 YYREEE (reference sequence). V shed 2 bases and J 3 bases; nucleotides not matched to a gene: 1. CDR3 coding DNA: TGTGCCAGCAGCTTTAGCGGGGGGAAAGAGACCCAGTACTTC. Its protein product is CASSFSGGKETQYF.

The V call is TRBV11-2, the J call TRBJ1-1, with D unresolved. Germline V gives CDR1 SGHAT, CDR2 FQNNGV. Trimming removed 8 bases at V and 4 bases at J, with 14 bases between. This CDR3 has 13 amino acids. DNA for the CDR3: TGTGCCAGCTCCACAGCGCCGGGCACTGAAGCTTTCTTT. It translates to CASSTAPGTEAFF.

Many counts were recorded for this clonotype. The chain uses TRBV18 and TRBJ2-5; D is possibly TRBD1 (6 bases). Germline lookup yields CDR1 KGHSH and CDR2 LQKENI. Trimming took off 4 bases at V and 5 bases at J, with 11 bases between the two ends. CDR3 size: 13 residues. The CDR3: CASSRGPVETQYF. CDR3 sequence (DNA): TGTGCCAGCTCACGGGGGCCCGTGGAGACCCAGTACTTC.

This clonotype came up many times. This sequence joins TRBV6-1 and TRBJ2-1, with 8 bases fitting TRBD1. V trimming: 5 bases; J trimming: 5 bases; junction bases outside the gene matches: 5. CDR1 and CDR2 from the germline V gene are MNHNS and SASEGT. This CDR3 has 14 residues. The CDR3 sequence is CASSIDRGHNEQFF. Written as DNA, the CDR3 is TGTGCCAGCAGTATTGACAGGGGCCACAATGAGCAGTTCTTC.

This clonotype showed up many times. In DNA, the CDR3 is TGTGCCACCAGTGATTCCTACAGCTTCCAGACCTACAATGAGCAGTTCTTC. It yields the protein CATSDSYSFQTYNEQFF. The rearrangement links TRBV24-1 to TRBJ2-1; no definite D call. The CDR3 extends over 17 amino acids. Germline CDR1 is KGHDR and CDR2 is SFDVKD. V dropped 2 bases and J dropped 2 bases, with 15 bases sitting between them.

This clonotype was found many times. This chain joins TRBV20-1 and TRBJ2-5, with D possibly being TRBD1 (6 bases). This CDR3 comprises 13 residues. Germline V gene data show CDR1 as DFQATT and CDR2 as SNEGSKA (reference sequence). V gave up 2 bases and J gave up 5 bases, with 12 bases separating them. CDR3 in amino acids: CSARHRVRETQYF. DNA for the CDR3: TGCAGTGCTAGACACAGGGTCCGGGAGACCCAGTACTTC.

This clonotype was recorded many times. The rearrangement links TRBV28 to TRBJ2-3; 9 bases align to TRBD2. CDR1 MDHEN and CDR2 SYDVKM come from the germline V gene. The CDR3 is made up of 15 amino acids. J lost 5 bases, V lost 5 bases, and 8 bases had no gene match. The CDR3 region has the DNA TGTGCCAGCAGTCCTCTAGCGGGATTCATAGATACGCAGTATTTT. Translated, it gives CASSPLAGFIDTQYF.

The rearrangement joins TRBV4-1 to TRBJ2-7, with D possibly being TRBD1 (5 bases). This CDR3 spans 13 amino acids. Germline V lookup: CDR1 MGHRA, CDR2 YSYEKL. V lost 3 bases, J lost 4 bases, and 10 bases lay in between. The CDR3 loop is CASSHSGFYEQYF. For the CDR3, the DNA is TGCGCCAGCAGCCATTCAGGGTTTTACGAGCAGTACTTC.

This clonotype was observed at least ten times. The chain uses TRBV20-1 and TRBJ2-7; D is perhaps TRBD1 or TRBD2 (7 bases each). The V gene lost 5 bases and the J gene lost 5 bases, with 22 bases spanning the gap. This CDR3 is 15 amino acids long. Germline V gives CDR1 DFQATT, CDR2 SNEGSKA (reference sequence). As DNA, the CDR3 is TGCAGTGCTCTGGTCCAGACAGGGAGGGAGGACGAGCAGTACTTC. This translates into CSALVQTGREDEQYF.